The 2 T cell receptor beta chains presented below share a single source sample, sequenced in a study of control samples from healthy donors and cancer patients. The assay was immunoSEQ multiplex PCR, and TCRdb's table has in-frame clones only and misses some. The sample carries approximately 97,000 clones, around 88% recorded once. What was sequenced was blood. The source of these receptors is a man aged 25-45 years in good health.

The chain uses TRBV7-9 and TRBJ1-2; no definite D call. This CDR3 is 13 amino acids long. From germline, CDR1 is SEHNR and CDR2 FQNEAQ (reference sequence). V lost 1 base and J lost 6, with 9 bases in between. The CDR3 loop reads CASSLVGGDGYTF. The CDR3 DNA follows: TGTGCCAGCAGCTTAGTCGGTGGTGATGGCTACACCTTC.

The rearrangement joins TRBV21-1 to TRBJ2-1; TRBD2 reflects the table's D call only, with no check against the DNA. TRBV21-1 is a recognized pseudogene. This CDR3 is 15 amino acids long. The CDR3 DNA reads TGTGCCAGCAGCCAGCCCGGGAGCTCCTACAATGAGCAGTTCTTC. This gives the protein CASSQPGSSYNEQFF.